This T cell receptor (beta chain) was identified in a study of blood T cell repertoires in COVID-19. In the study overall: Whether acute or convalescent, the COVID-19 samples came from the United States, Italy and Spain. PBMCs, B-cell-depleted T cells, or T cells provided the cDNA or gDNA that made up the material.

As processed by the authors: Reference gene primers were amplified, and this amplification served to estimate nucleated cell counts. The protocol was immunoSEQ multiplex PCR, while the TCRdb copy is restricted to in-frame clones and leaves out a portion. D and trimming come from the DNA, and the V and J calls and clone size come from that table. The profile shows roughly 230,000 clones, approximately 81% of them singletons. The CDR3 spans 17 residues. Germline V gives CDR1 SGHNT, CDR2 YYREEE (reference sequence). Trimming removed 0 bases from V and 6 bases from J; junction bases left unmatched: 10. The sequence was collected from a woman of 80 years or more with acute or convalescent COVID-19. Sequences were obtained from peripheral blood. The gene calls are TRBV5-4 and TRBJ2-1, with 9 bases identical to TRBD1. The DNA of the CDR3 is TGTGCCAGCAGCTTGGATATCCGGGACAGGGTCATCAATGAGCAGTTCTTC. Protein sequence: CASSLDIRDRVINEQFF.